The 3 T cell receptor beta chains reported below all come from one sample, sequenced in a study of blood T cell repertoires in COVID-19. The protocol was immunoSEQ multiplex PCR, while the TCRdb copy is restricted to in-frame clones and leaves out a portion. The sample shows about 170,000 clones, about 87% of them seen only once. What was sequenced was peripheral blood. The receptors derive from a woman aged 80 or over with COVID-19, enrolled during active disease.

J is TRBJ1-3 and V is TRBV15, with D possibly TRBD1 on 6 matching bases. V was clipped by 0 bases and J by 4 bases, with 10 bases between them. Germline CDR1 reads LNHNV; CDR2 reads YYDKDF (reference sequence). The CDR3 loop spans 15 amino acids. The CDR3 DNA follows: TGTGCCACCAGCAGAGAGCAGGGGCAAGGAAACACCATATATTTT. Translation: CATSREQGQGNTIYF.

The genes are TRBV6-6 and TRBJ2-1, with 10 bases that match TRBD2. This CDR3 comprises 15 residues. Germline V gene data show CDR1 as MNHNY and CDR2 as SVGAGI (reference sequence). J was trimmed by 9 bases and V by 6 bases; bases with no gene match: 11. The CDR3, as DNA: TGTGCCAGCAGCTACGGGGGACTAGCGAGGGGTGAGCAGTTCTTC. As protein: CASSYGGLARGEQFF.

The rearrangement uses TRBV5-1 and TRBJ2-1, with 9 bases fitting TRBD1. The trim removed 4 bases at V and 1 base at J, leaving 3 bases unmatched. This CDR3 comprises 15 residues. The V gene's germline CDR1 is SGHRS and CDR2 YFSETQ. The CDR3 region is CASSVQGASYNEQFF. CDR3 DNA: TGCGCCAGCAGCGTACAGGGGGCTTCCTACAATGAGCAGTTCTTC.